This TCR beta chain was identified in a study of identical twins. There are many counts of this clonotype. TCRdb re-called the 5' RACE reads through MiXCR, storing one row per CDR3 protein. The table includes about 240,000 distinct CDR3 sequences, roughly 13% detected once. CDR3 length: 12 residues. V shed 0 bases and J shed 7 bases, with 5 bases lying between them. The germline CDR1 and CDR2 sequences are SGHRS and YFSETQ. These data were also filed under a second study, of yellow fever vaccine responses in identical twins.

Sequencing input: memory (CD45RO+) T cells sorted from blood. The receptor was isolated from a woman younger than 35 in good health. V and J are TRBV5-1 and TRBJ1-5; D unresolved. CDR3 sequence reads: CASSLEGQPQHF. The CDR3 DNA is TGCGCCAGCAGCTTGGAAGGCCAGCCCCAGCATTTT.